The 15 T cell receptor beta chains below all came from one sample that was sequenced in a study of T-cell reconstitution after alpha-beta-depleted transplantation in children. Molecular barcoding with unique molecular identifiers was used for the TCRbeta library. MiXCR was run by TCRdb on the PCR reads, yielding one entry per CDR3 protein. The sample lists some 460,000 distinct CDR3 sequences, under 20% occurring once. Sequences were derived from PBMCs, mostly from graft donor cells, sampled 360 days after TCRalphabeta/CD19-depleted stem cell transplant. The receptors were sampled from a boy under two years old who had a stem cell transplant for Wiskott-Aldrich syndrome, so the T cells may come from the graft donor.

This clonotype was detected only a few times. The chain joins TRBV25-1 to TRBJ2-2; tentatively, D is TRBD1 (5 bases). Trimming removed 4 bases at V and 7 bases at J, with 16 bases between. Germline V CDR1 and CDR2: MGHDK, SYGVNS. The CDR3 covers 15 residues. The CDR3 reads CASSVGLPSGGELFF. In DNA, the CDR3 is TGTGCCAGCAGTGTGGGGCTCCCCTCCGGCGGGGAGCTGTTTTTT.

V usage is TRBV6-1 and J usage is TRBJ2-7; D is unclear. Germline CDR1 and CDR2: MNHNS and SASEGT. Trimming removed 6 bases from V and 0 bases from J, with 12 bases in between. The CDR3 runs 14 residues. CDR3 loop: CASRSTLTSYEQYF. In nucleotides, the CDR3 is TGTGCCAGCAGGAGTACTTTGACCTCCTACGAGCAGTACTTC.

There are many counts of this clonotype. The chain combines TRBV12-3 or TRBV12-4 with TRBJ1-5; weak D call: TRBD1 (5 bases). The germline V and J ends were trimmed by 6 bases and 0 bases, with 12 bases remaining between them. The CDR3 length is 15 residues. The CDR3 region has the DNA TGTGCCAGCAGCCCTCGGGGGTATAGCAATCAGCCCCAGCATTTT. Its translation is CASSPRGYSNQPQHF.

This clonotype showed up just a few times. The CDR3 bases are TGCGCCAGCAGACCTCAAACAGGGCACACCGGGGAGCTGTTTTTT. Translating gives CASRPQTGHTGELFF. The V gene is TRBV5-1, the J gene TRBJ2-2, with D possibly being TRBD1 (6 bases). The length of the CDR3 is 15 residues. CDR1 is SGHRS, CDR2 YFSETQ, per germline. The V end lost 5 bases, the J end lost 3 bases, and 14 bases lay between the germline ends. Full variable domain (rest looked up from reference TRBV5-1 and TRBJ2-2): KAGVTQTPRYLIKTRGQQVTLSCSPISGHRSVSWYQQTPGQGLQFLFEYFSETQRNKGNFPGRFSGRQFSNSRSEMNVSTLELGDSALYLCASRPQTGHTGELFFGEGSRLTVL.

V is TRBV5-6 and J is TRBJ2-3; D is tentatively TRBD1 or TRBD2 (5 bases each). Germline lookup yields CDR1 SGHDT and CDR2 YYEEEE. V shed 5 bases and J shed 6 bases, with 13 bases lying between them. There are 13 residues in the CDR3. This chain's CDR3 is CASRAGARDTQYF. CDR3 nucleotides: TGTGCCAGCAGGGCCGGGGCCCGGGATACGCAGTATTTT.

A few counts support this clonotype. The chain carries TRBV7-9 and TRBJ2-1; a possible D gene is TRBD2 (5 bases). The ends were cut back, 3 bases at V and 6 bases at J, with 9 bases in the middle. CDR3 length: 13 residues. Germline CDR1 and CDR2: SEHNR and FQNEAQ (reference sequence). CDR3 nucleotides: TGTGCCAGCAGCTTCTTGGACTTCAATGAGCAGTTCTTC. Translated: CASSFLDFNEQFF.

The V gene is TRBV5-1, the J gene TRBJ2-7, with a weak D call TRBD1 (5 bases). V was pared by 0 bases and J by 4 bases, with 20 bases between. There are 17 residues in the CDR3. CDR1 and CDR2 (germline): SGHRS, YFSETQ. The CDR3 loop is CASSLGSRASYLYEQYF. The DNA for the CDR3 is TGCGCCAGCAGCTTGGGTAGCAGGGCTTCCTATCTTTACGAGCAGTACTTC.

This clonotype was recorded only once. The rearrangement joins TRBV13 to TRBJ2-1; 13 nucleotides match TRBD2. The CDR3 runs 15 residues. The germline gives CDR1 PRHDT, CDR2 FYEKMQ (reference sequence). V lost 5 bases, J lost 12 bases, and 10 bases stayed unmatched. CDR3 amino acids: CASSPSGLAGVVQFF. CDR3 bases: TGTGCCAGCAGCCCTAGCGGACTAGCGGGAGTCGTGCAGTTCTTC. Filled out from reference TRBV13 and TRBJ2-1, the complete variable domain reads AAGVIQSPRHLIKEKRETATLKCYPIPRHDTVYWYQQGPGQDPQFLISFYEKMQSDKGSIPDRFSAQQFSDYHSELNMSSLELGDSALYFCASSPSGLAGVVQFFGPGTRLTVL.

This chain uses TRBV11-2 with TRBJ2-1, with D perhaps matching TRBD2 (5 bases). The CDR3 has 13 amino acids. V was cut by 0 bases and J by 9 bases, with 9 bases left in between. Per germline, CDR1 SGHAT and CDR2 FQNNGV. CDR3 nucleotides: TGTGCCAGCAGCTTAGAACTAGGGATTGAGCAGTTCTTC. Its protein product is CASSLELGIEQFF.

The V call is TRBV5-1, the J call TRBJ1-6, with 7 bases aligning to TRBD1. Germline CDR1 is SGHRS and CDR2 is YFSETQ. The trim removed 5 bases at V and 4 bases at J, leaving 6 bases unmatched. The CDR3 is 15 residues long. The DNA of the CDR3 is TGCGCCAGCAGTCGACAGGGTGGTTATAATTCACCCCTCCACTTT. This encodes CASSRQGGYNSPLHF.

This sequence joins TRBV5-5 and TRBJ2-1; tentatively, D is TRBD2 (5 bases). V dropped 4 bases and J dropped 4 bases, with 18 bases sitting between them. Germline CDR1 and CDR2: SGHKS and YYEKEE (reference sequence). The CDR3 sequence is 16 residues long. This chain's CDR3 is CASSQRLRDTYNEQFF. The CDR3 DNA follows: TGTGCCAGCAGCCAACGGCTCCGGGATACGTACAATGAGCAGTTCTTC.

This clonotype has more than one count but fewer than ten. The rearrangement uses TRBV7-9 and TRBJ2-5; D ambiguous. The CDR3 sequence is 12 residues long. Germline values: CDR1 SEHNR, CDR2 FQNEAQ (reference sequence). Deletions cut 7 bases from V and 5 bases from J, with 11 bases between. The CDR3 DNA sequence: TGTGCCAGCACTATGGGGAAGGAGACCCAGTACTTC. Translation gives CASTMGKETQYF. Combining the CDR3 with reference TRBV7-9 and TRBJ2-5 gives the whole variable domain DTGVSQNPRHKITKRGQNVTFRCDPISEHNRLYWYRQTLGQGPEFLTYFQNEAQLEKSRLLSDRFSAERPKGSFSTLEIQRTEQGDSAMYLCASTMGKETQYFGPGTRLLVL.

The chain carries TRBV12-3 or TRBV12-4 and TRBJ2-1; D might be TRBD2 (5 bases). The CDR3 is made up of 14 amino acids. V lost 5 bases and J lost 8, with 16 bases in between. The chain's CDR3 is CASSPRTLLDEQFF. The DNA of the CDR3 is TGTGCCAGCAGTCCCCGGACTCTGCTGGATGAGCAGTTCTTC.

This clonotype was detected a few times. V and J are TRBV12-3 or TRBV12-4 and TRBJ2-7; 8 bases align to TRBD2. V gave up 3 bases and J gave up 4 bases; unmatched junction bases: 5. This CDR3 contains 14 residues. CDR3 coding DNA: TGTGCCAGCAGTTTTGCGGGACTAGAATACGAGCAGTACTTC. Protein sequence: CASSFAGLEYEQYF.

This clonotype has a handful of counts. This chain joins TRBV25-1 and TRBJ2-1; D remains ambiguous. The V end lost 0 bases, the J end lost 11 bases, and 5 bases lay between the germline ends. The V gene's germline CDR1 is MGHDK and CDR2 SYGVNS. CDR3 length: 11 amino acids. CDR3 in DNA: TGTGCCAGCAGTGAATATATGCAGCAGTTCTTC. Its protein product is CASSEYMQQFF.